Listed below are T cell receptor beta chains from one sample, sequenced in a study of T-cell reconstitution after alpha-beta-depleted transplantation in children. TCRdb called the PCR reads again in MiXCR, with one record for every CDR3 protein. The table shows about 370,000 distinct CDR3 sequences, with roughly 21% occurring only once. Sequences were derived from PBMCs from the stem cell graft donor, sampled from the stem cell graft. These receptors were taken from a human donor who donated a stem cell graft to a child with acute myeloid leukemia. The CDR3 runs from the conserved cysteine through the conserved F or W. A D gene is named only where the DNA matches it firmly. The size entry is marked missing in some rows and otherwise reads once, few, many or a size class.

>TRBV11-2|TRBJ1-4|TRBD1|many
CASSLGSTGANEKLFF
TGTGCCAGCAGCTTAGGATCAACAGGGGCGAATGAAAAACTGTTTTTT
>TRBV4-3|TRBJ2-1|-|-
CASSQEFLESNEQFF
TGCGCCAGCAGCCAAGAATTCTTAGAAAGTAATGAGCAGTTCTTC
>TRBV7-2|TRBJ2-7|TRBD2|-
CASSLAGLDPTYEQYF
TGTGCCAGCAGCTTAGCGGGACTAGACCCCACCTACGAGCAGTACTTC
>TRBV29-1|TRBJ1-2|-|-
CSVPPQSGYGYTF
TGCAGCGTCCCACCTCAATCGGGGTACGGCTACACCTTC
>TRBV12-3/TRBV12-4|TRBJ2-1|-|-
CASSQTETFGFF
TGTGCCAGCAGCCAGACAGAAACCTTTGGGTTCTTC
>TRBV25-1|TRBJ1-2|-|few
CASSNPSLTGLAMGYTF
TGTGCCAGCAGTAACCCCTCCCTCACAGGGCTCGCTATGGGCTACACCTTC
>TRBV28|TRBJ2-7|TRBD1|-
CASRLQGPQGEQYF
TGTGCCAGCAGACTACAGGGGCCCCAGGGCGAGCAGTACTTC
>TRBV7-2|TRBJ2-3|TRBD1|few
CASSLSGTGALTDTQYF
TGTGCCAGCAGCTTATCCGGGACAGGGGCTCTCACAGATACGCAGTATTTT
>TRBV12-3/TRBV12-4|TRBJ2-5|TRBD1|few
CASSLRTGRETQYF
TGTGCCAGCAGTTTAAGGACAGGGCGCGAGACCCAGTACTTC
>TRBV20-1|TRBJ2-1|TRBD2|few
CSARDFSGRAPYNEQFF
TGCAGTGCTAGAGATTTTAGCGGGAGGGCCCCCTACAATGAGCAGTTCTTC
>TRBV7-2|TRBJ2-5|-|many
CASSLERGIRGETQYF
TGTGCCAGCAGCTTAGAACGCGGAATCCGTGGAGAGACCCAGTACTTC
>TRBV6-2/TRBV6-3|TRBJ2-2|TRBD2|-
CASSYSTSGRLNTGELFF
TGTGCCAGCAGTTACTCGACTAGCGGGAGATTGAACACCGGGGAGCTGTTTTTT
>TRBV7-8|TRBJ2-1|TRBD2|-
CASSLATSGRAYNEQFF
TGTGCCAGCAGCTTAGCAACTAGCGGGAGGGCCTACAATGAGCAGTTCTTC
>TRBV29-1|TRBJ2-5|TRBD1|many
CSVDRGGETQYF
TGCAGCGTCGACAGGGGCGGGGAGACCCAGTACTTC
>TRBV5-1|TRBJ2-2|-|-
CASSRGQTNTGELFF
TGCGCCAGCAGCCGCGGACAGACGAACACCGGGGAGCTGTTTTTT
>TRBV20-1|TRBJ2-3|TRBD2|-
CSASVAGRTDTQYF
TGCAGTGCTAGCGTAGCGGGCCGCACAGATACGCAGTATTTT
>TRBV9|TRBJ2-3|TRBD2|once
CASSVGSSGTNTQYF
TGTGCCAGCAGCGTAGGTTCTAGCGGGACAAATACGCAGTATTTT
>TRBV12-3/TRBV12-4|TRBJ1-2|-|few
CASSLGTEFNGYTF
TGTGCCAGCAGTTTAGGTACGGAATTCAATGGCTACACCTTC
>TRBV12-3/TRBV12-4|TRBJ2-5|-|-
CASSLGETVGGETQYF
TGTGCCAGCAGTTTAGGCGAGACAGTAGGAGGAGAGACCCAGTACTTC
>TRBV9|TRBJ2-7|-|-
CASSVGQINYEQYF
TGTGCCAGCAGCGTAGGCCAGATAAACTACGAGCAGTACTTC
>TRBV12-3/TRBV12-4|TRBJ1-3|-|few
CASTPGGTGNTIYF
TGTGCCAGCACCCCGGGGGGTACTGGAAACACCATATATTTT
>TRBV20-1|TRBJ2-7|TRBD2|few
CSARDALGLAGGVGYEQYF
TGCAGTGCTAGAGATGCGCTGGGACTAGCGGGAGGAGTCGGCTACGAGCAGTACTTC
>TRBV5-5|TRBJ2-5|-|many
CASSFHPGGETQYF
TGTGCCAGCAGCTTCCATCCCGGGGGAGAGACCCAGTACTTC
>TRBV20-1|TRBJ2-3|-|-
CSARASTDTRYF
TGCAGTGCTAGAGCAAGCACAGATACGCGGTATTTT
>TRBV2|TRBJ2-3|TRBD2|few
CASRLAGVIADTQYF
TGTGCCAGTAGACTAGCGGGAGTGATAGCAGATACGCAGTATTTT
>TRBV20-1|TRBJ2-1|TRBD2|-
CSAFESLAGVDNEQFF
TGCAGTGCCTTTGAATCACTAGCGGGAGTCGACAATGAGCAGTTCTTC
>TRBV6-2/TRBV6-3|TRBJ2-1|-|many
CASSYPNEQFF
TGTGCCAGCAGTTACCCCAATGAGCAGTTCTTC
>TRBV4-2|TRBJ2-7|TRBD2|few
CASSQDDLAGWREQYF
TGTGCCAGCAGCCAAGATGACCTAGCGGGATGGCGCGAGCAGTACTTC
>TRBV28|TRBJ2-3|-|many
CASSRLVTDTQYF
TGTGCCAGCAGTAGGCTAGTCACAGATACGCAGTATTTT
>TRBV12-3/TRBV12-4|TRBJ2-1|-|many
CASGSRGGPALVKQFF
TGTGCCAGTGGGTCGAGGGGCGGACCAGCGTTGGTTAAGCAGTTCTTC
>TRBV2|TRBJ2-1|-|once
CASSDWQDSYNEQFF
TGTGCCAGCAGTGACTGGCAGGACTCCTACAATGAGCAGTTCTTC
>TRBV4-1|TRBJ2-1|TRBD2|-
CASSQPAPGLADYNEQFF
TGCGCCAGCAGCCAACCCGCGCCGGGACTAGCGGATTACAATGAGCAGTTCTTC
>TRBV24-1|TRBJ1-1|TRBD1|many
CATSDRGGENTEAFF
TGTGCCACCAGTGATCGAGGGGGCGAGAACACTGAAGCTTTCTTT
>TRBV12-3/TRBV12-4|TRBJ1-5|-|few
CASSLQEGSQPQHF
TGTGCCAGCAGTTTACAGGAGGGCTCGCAGCCCCAGCATTTT
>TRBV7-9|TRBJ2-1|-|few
CASSPTSYNEQFF
TGTGCCAGCAGTCCTACCTCCTACAATGAGCAGTTCTTC
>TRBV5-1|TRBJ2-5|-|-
CASSLWGDLQETQYF
TGCGCCAGCAGCTTGTGGGGGGACCTACAAGAGACCCAGTACTTC
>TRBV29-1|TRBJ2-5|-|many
CSVLWVGGGGETQYF
TGCAGCGTTCTTTGGGTAGGGGGAGGTGGTGAGACCCAGTACTTC
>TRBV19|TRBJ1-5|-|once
CASSETGVVNQPQHF
TGTGCCAGTAGTGAGACAGGTGTAGTCAATCAGCCCCAGCATTTT
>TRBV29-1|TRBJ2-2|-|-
CSVEKRSAANTGELFF
TGCAGCGTTGAAAAGCGGAGCGCTGCGAACACCGGGGAGCTGTTTTTT
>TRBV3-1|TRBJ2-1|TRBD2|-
CASSQGILAGVDEQFF
TGTGCCAGCAGCCAAGGTATACTAGCGGGTGTCGATGAGCAGTTCTTC
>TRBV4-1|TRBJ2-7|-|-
CASSQVLRDYEQYF
TGCGCCAGCAGCCAAGTCTTGCGGGACTACGAGCAGTACTTC
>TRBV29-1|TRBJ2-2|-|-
CSAGSGSTGELFF
TGCAGCGCAGGATCAGGTTCCACCGGGGAGCTGTTTTTT
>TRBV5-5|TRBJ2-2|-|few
CASTYGGTHRTGELFF
TGTGCCAGCACCTACGGAGGAACGCATCGGACCGGGGAGCTGTTTTTT
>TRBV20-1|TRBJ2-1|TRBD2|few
CSARIGGFNEQFF
TGCAGTGCACGAATCGGGGGGTTCAATGAGCAGTTCTTC